This T cell receptor (beta chain) was captured by sequencing in a study of blood T cell repertoires in COVID-19. The wider study: In Cohort 3, a recovered donor had either two negative PCRs, clearance, or symptom resolution.

Between the trimmed V and J ends, which lost 2 bases and 2 bases, there was a span of 10 bases. Germline V gene sequence: CDR1 MNHEY, CDR2 SVGEGT. This CDR3 contains 15 residues. Here immunoSEQ multiplex PCR was the method, and the copy in TCRdb shows in-frame clones only, minus some. Counted here are 200,000 to 250,000 clones, 85% to 90% occurring once; the ten biggest clones make up 3.1%. Participants reported their clinical history, and cohort assignment relied on those reports. The clonotype was recovered from a woman in her forties or fifties in a cohort exposed to, infected with or recovered from COVID-19 (not recorded which). The sample was PBMCs or T cells enriched from blood (not recorded which). V usage is TRBV6-2 or TRBV6-3 and J usage is TRBJ1-5; tentatively, D is TRBD1 (6 bases). CDR3 loop: CASSYQQGGNQPQHF. The CDR3 coding sequence is TGTGCCAGCAGTTACCAACAGGGCGGCAATCAGCCCCAGCATTTT.